The 23 T cell receptor beta chains reported below all come from one sample, sequenced in a study of CD8+ T cells in alopecia areata (dated by TCRdb to the late 2010s). The library was prepared using the immunoSEQ multiplex PCR assay. To provide template for TCR sequencing, every sample had RNA extracted and reverse transcribed into cDNA. TCRdb took this table from immuneACCESS and kept in-frame rearrangements with V and J called. Such tables lack part of the clones; where checked against another copy, unresolved V genes explain under half of the gap, and the rest is unexplained. The sample yields 60,000 to 65,000 clones; roughly 46% were counted once. Jointly, the top ten make up 51% of the sample. The source material was NKG2D-low CD8+ T cells sorted from blood. This specimen's cell subset or site label, interpreted: sorted CD8+ NKG2D-low blood T cells. The receptor source for this set is a human donor with alopecia areata.

The DNA of the CDR3 is TGCGCCAGCAGCTATAGCGGGTTCCAGCTAGATACGCAGTATTTT. Translation: CASSYSGFQLDTQYF. The chain is built from TRBV4-3 and TRBJ2-3; 7 nucleotides align to TRBD2. Trimming removed 5 bases from V and 5 bases from J; junction bases left unmatched: 10. The germline CDR1 and CDR2 sequences are LGHNA and YSLEER. The CDR3 spans 15 residues.

The gene calls are TRBV27 and TRBJ2-7; 10 bases fit TRBD1. The germline V gene has CDR1 MNHEY and CDR2 SMNVEV (reference sequence). The CDR3 runs to 14 residues. Trimming removed 5 bases from V and 6 bases from J; junction bases left unmatched: 7. This CDR3 is CASSLDRGLREQYF. The CDR3 DNA reads TGTGCCAGCAGTCTAGACAGGGGGCTTCGCGAGCAGTACTTC.

The chain recombines TRBV4-2 with TRBJ2-6; D might be TRBD2 (5 bases). V was clipped by 0 bases and J by 3 bases, with 9 bases between them. The CDR3 extends over 16 amino acids. In germline, CDR1 is LGHNA, CDR2 YNFKEQ. The CDR3 loop reads CASSQEEGVGANVLTF. The CDR3 DNA reads as TGTGCCAGCAGCCAAGAAGAGGGCGTTGGGGCCAACGTCCTGACTTTC.

This clone appeared a few times. This rearrangement joins TRBV2 to TRBJ2-7; a possible D gene is TRBD1 (5 bases). V was cut by 4 bases and J by 0 bases, with 7 bases left in between. CDR1 and CDR2 from the germline V gene are SNHLY and FYNNEI. The CDR3 runs to 13 residues. The CDR3 sequence is CASSGQYSYEQYF. The CDR3 nucleotides are TGTGCCAGCAGTGGACAGTACTCCTACGAGCAGTACTTC.

This clone occurred a few times. J is TRBJ2-7 and V is TRBV4-3; 7 bases align to TRBD1. J gave up 2 bases and V 1 base, and 5 bases lay outside the gene matches. The length of the CDR3 is 15 residues. Germline V lookup: CDR1 LGHNA, CDR2 YSLEER. The CDR3 loop is CASSQATGAAYEQYF. Written as DNA, the CDR3 is TGCGCCAGCAGCCAAGCTACAGGGGCCGCCTACGAGCAGTACTTC.

This chain connects TRBV6-5 to TRBJ1-1; 10 positions agree with TRBD1. The V gene end was trimmed by 0 bases and the J gene end by 3 bases; junction bases not matched to a gene: 1. Germline V gene data show CDR1 as MNHEY and CDR2 as SVGAGI. The CDR3 extends over 15 amino acids. The CDR3 bases are TGTGCCAGCAGTTACTCGGACAGGGGGGACACTGAAGCTTTCTTT. Residues: CASSYSDRGDTEAFF.

This clone was seen a few times. The chain combines TRBV28 with TRBJ2-1; 8 bases agree with TRBD2. The CDR3 spans 16 residues. Germline lookup yields CDR1 MDHEN and CDR2 SYDVKM. V lost 5 bases and J lost 8; bases outside the gene matches: 14. This CDR3 reads CASSPIAGQFTDEQFF. The CDR3 nucleotides read TGTGCCAGCAGTCCGATAGCGGGACAATTCACAGATGAGCAGTTCTTC. The full variable domain, completed using reference TRBV28 and TRBJ2-1, is DVKVTQSSRYLVKRTGEKVFLECVQDMDHENMFWYRQDPGLGLRLIYFSYDVKMKEKGDIPEGYSVSREKKERFSLILESASTNQTSMYLCASSPIAGQFTDEQFFGPGTRLTVL.

In its sample, this clone was seen once. CDR3 region: CASLRGLNEQFF. CDR3 coding DNA: TGTGCCAGCTTACGGGGACTTAATGAGCAGTTCTTC. V gene TRBV2 combines with J gene TRBJ2-1; maybe TRBD2 (6 bases). Germline V CDR1 and CDR2: SNHLY, FYNNEI. The CDR3 has 12 amino acids. V was trimmed by 8 bases and J by 7 bases, leaving 12 bases between them.

This clone showed up just a few times. CDR3 DNA sequence: TGTGCCAGCAGCGCTACCGGGACTAGCGGCTACAATGAGCAGTTCTTC. It is translated as CASSATGTSGYNEQFF. The chain combines TRBV6-4 with TRBJ2-1; TRBD2 agrees at 11 bases. J was trimmed by 3 bases and V by 6 bases; bases with no gene match: 7. CDR1 and CDR2 from the germline V gene are MRHNA and SNTAGT. The CDR3 is 16 residues long.

The chain links TRBV5-1 to TRBJ2-7; D is possibly TRBD1 (6 bases). Germline loops: CDR1 SGHRS, CDR2 YFSETQ. The length of the CDR3 is 14 residues. Trimming removed 0 bases from V and 2 bases from J, with 9 bases in between. The CDR3: CASSLAGATYEQYF. The CDR3, as DNA: TGCGCCAGCAGCTTGGCAGGGGCCACCTACGAGCAGTACTTC.

The chain recombines TRBV14 with TRBJ2-2; D is undetermined. Germline V gene data show CDR1 as SGHDN and CDR2 as FVKESK. The ends were cut back, 3 bases at V and 5 bases at J, with 7 bases in the middle. CDR3 length: 13 residues. As DNA, the CDR3 is TGTGCCAGCAGCCACTCCAGGACCGGGGAGCTGTTTTTT. Protein sequence: CASSHSRTGELFF.

J is TRBJ2-7 and V is TRBV7-9, with 10 bases identical to TRBD1. Trimming at V came to 4 bases and at J to 5 bases, leaving 17 bases not matched to a gene. This CDR3 spans 18 amino acids. Per the germline V gene, CDR1 is SEHNR and CDR2 is FQNEAQ (reference sequence). CDR3 nucleotides: TGTGCCAGCAGCTCGAACATACTGGGACAGGGGTCTATAGACGAGCAGTACTTC. Translated, it gives CASSSNILGQGSIDEQYF.

V and J are TRBV11-2 and TRBJ2-1; 10 bases are shared with TRBD2. The CDR3 is made up of 15 amino acids. CDR1 SGHAT and CDR2 FQNNGV come from the germline V gene. Trimming at V came to 2 bases and at J to 7 bases, leaving 5 bases not matched to a gene. The CDR3 region has the DNA TGTGCCAGCAGCTTACAAGCGGGAGGGAGAAATGAGCAGTTCTTC. The encoded protein is CASSLQAGGRNEQFF.

Only a few counts were recorded for this clone. The DNA for the CDR3 is TGTGCCAGCAGCCCCGGGGGACGCCCCTACGAGCAGTACTTC. Protein sequence: CASSPGGRPYEQYF. The rearrangement uses TRBV28 and TRBJ2-7, with TRBD2 as a possible D gene (6 bases). Germline assignment: CDR1 MDHEN and CDR2 SYDVKM. CDR3 length equals 14 residues. Trimming cost V 6 bases and J 2 bases, with 14 bases left between them.

This clone was seen only a few times. The CDR3 DNA sequence: TGTGCCAGCAGCCCCGGGACAGGGAGGAACACCATATATTTT. The encoded protein is CASSPGTGRNTIYF. V usage is TRBV25-1 and J usage is TRBJ1-3, with 9 bases aligning to TRBD1. The CDR3 has 14 residues. Germline lookup yields CDR1 MGHDK and CDR2 SYGVNS. V shed 6 bases and J 7 bases; nucleotides not matched to a gene: 7.

The chain links TRBV2 to TRBJ2-7; D gene uncertain. The germline V and J ends were trimmed by 4 bases and 0 bases, with 4 bases remaining between them. The V gene's germline CDR1 is SNHLY and CDR2 FYNNEI. This CDR3 is built from 12 residues. Here the CDR3 reads CASSAPSYEQYF. CDR3 sequence (DNA): TGTGCCAGCAGTGCCCCCTCCTACGAGCAGTACTTC.

The table lists this clone with a few counts. The chain has TRBV30 and TRBJ2-7; no reliable D call. The V and J ends lost 6 bases and 6 bases respectively, with 21 bases between them. This CDR3 comprises 14 residues. Germline loops: CDR1 GTSNPN, CDR2 SVGIG (reference sequence). CDR3 region: CACDWVKALGEQYF. CDR3 DNA sequence: TGTGCCTGTGATTGGGTGAAGGCCTTAGGCGAGCAGTACTTC.

This chain links TRBV29-1 with TRBJ2-7; TRBD1 matches at 8 bases. The CDR3 sequence is 13 residues long. Unmatched junction bases numbered 11, after V lost 6 bases and J lost 7 bases. The germline V gene encodes CDR1 SQVTM and CDR2 ANQGSEA. CDR3 region: CSVVRQGTREQYF. The CDR3 DNA reads TGCAGCGTCGTGAGACAGGGGACGAGGGAGCAGTACTTC.

In its sample, this clone was seen a few times. This chain connects TRBV7-2 to TRBJ2-3; the match to TRBD2 covers 10 bases. Per germline, CDR1 SGHTA and CDR2 FQGNSA. This CDR3 has 15 amino acids. The trim removed 3 bases at V and 3 bases at J, leaving 3 bases unmatched. CDR3 sequence: CASSLGLAKTDTQYF. The CDR3 coding sequence is TGTGCCAGCAGCTTGGGACTAGCGAAGACAGATACGCAGTATTTT.

The chain has TRBV2 and TRBJ2-2; no clear D. The CDR3 runs 14 residues. Germline V CDR1 and CDR2: SNHLY, FYNNEI. Trimming shortened V by 3 bases and J by 4 bases, and 9 bases separated the two germline ends. This CDR3 is CASSDEFGTGELFF. The CDR3 nucleotides are TGTGCCAGCAGTGACGAATTTGGCACCGGGGAGCTGTTTTTT. Using reference TRBV2 and TRBJ2-2 for the parts outside the CDR3, the full variable domain is EPEVTQTPSHQVTQMGQEVILRCVPISNHLYFYWYRQILGQKVEFLVSFYNNEISEKSEIFDDQFSVERPDGSNFTLKIRSTKLEDSAMYFCASSDEFGTGELFFGEGSRLTVL.

This clone has only a few counts. The gene calls are TRBV7-9 and TRBJ1-1; D not resolved. The CDR3 has 16 residues. Trimming removed 0 bases from V and 2 bases from J, with 13 bases in between. CDR1 SEHNR and CDR2 FQNEAQ come from the germline V gene (reference sequence). The CDR3 sequence: CASSLASGFGNTEAFF. The CDR3 DNA sequence: TGTGCCAGCAGCTTAGCCTCGGGGTTCGGTAACACTGAAGCTTTCTTT. Complete variable domain (other parts from reference TRBV7-9 and TRBJ1-1): DTGVSQNPRHKITKRGQNVTFRCDPISEHNRLYWYRQTLGQGPEFLTYFQNEAQLEKSRLLSDRFSAERPKGSFSTLEIQRTEQGDSAMYLCASSLASGFGNTEAFFGQGTRLTVV.

V is TRBV13 and J is TRBJ2-4; the D is unclear. CDR3 length: 12 amino acids. The ends were cut back, 2 bases at V and 5 bases at J, with 4 bases in the middle. The germline gives CDR1 PRHDT, CDR2 FYEKMQ (reference sequence). This chain's CDR3 is CASSLSENIQYF. The DNA of the CDR3 is TGTGCCAGCAGCTTATCAGAAAACATTCAGTACTTC.

The sample holds a few counts of this clone. This sequence joins TRBV7-2 and TRBJ2-1; D remains ambiguous. V shed 1 base and J shed 0 bases, with 10 bases lying between them. The CDR3 is 16 residues long. The germline V gene encodes CDR1 SGHTA and CDR2 FQGNSA. CDR3 nucleotides: TGTGCCAGCAGCTTAGTGCCCAGGAGCTCCTACAATGAGCAGTTCTTC. Its protein product is CASSLVPRSSYNEQFF. Looking up the rest from reference TRBV7-2 and TRBJ2-1 gives the full variable domain: GAGVSQSPSNKVTEKGKDVELRCDPISGHTALYWYRQSLGQGLEFLIYFQGNSAPDKSGLPSDRFSAERTGGSVSTLTIQRTQQEDSAVYLCASSLVPRSSYNEQFFGPGTRLTVL.